The text below deals with one TCR beta chain. Antigen specificity is unknown. Sequenced by immunoSEQ multiplex PCR; TCRdb stores in-frame clones only, minus some. The table includes 160,000 or so clones, more than 70% detected once. This specimen comes from a study of T cell responses to AZD1222 COVID-19 vaccine. Broader study findings: Regions left unmutated in variants are reportedly the target of nearly half of spike-specific TCRs.

The CDR3 has 14 amino acids. V was shortened by 3 bases and J by 3 bases, with 12 bases between the two germline ends. Looked up from germline, CDR1 is SGHNT and CDR2 is YYREEE (reference sequence). This TCR came from an adult in good health. The source was peripheral blood, collected on day 0 of AZD1222 vaccination. The chain joins TRBV5-4 to TRBJ1-1, with unresolved D. The CDR3 nucleotides read TGTGCCAGCAGCTCAGGTCACCCGGACACTGAAGCTTTCTTT. This translates into CASSSGHPDTEAFF.